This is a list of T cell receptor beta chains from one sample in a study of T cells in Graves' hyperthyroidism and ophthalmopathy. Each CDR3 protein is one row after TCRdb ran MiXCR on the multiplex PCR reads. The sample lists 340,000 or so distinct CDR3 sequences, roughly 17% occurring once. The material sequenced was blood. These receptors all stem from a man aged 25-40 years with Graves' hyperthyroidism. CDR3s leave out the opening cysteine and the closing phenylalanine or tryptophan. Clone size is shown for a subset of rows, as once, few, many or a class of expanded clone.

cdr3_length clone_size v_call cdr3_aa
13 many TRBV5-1 ASRPISGRSYEQY
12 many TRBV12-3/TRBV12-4 ASSFDGADTEAF
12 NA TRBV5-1 AGSLEQATGELF
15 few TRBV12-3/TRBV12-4 ASSHPTSGSPYNEQF
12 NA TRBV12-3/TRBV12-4 ASSPVPSGEEQF
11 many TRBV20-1 SASPSRTDTQY
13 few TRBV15 ATSRKGGIINEQF
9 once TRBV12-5 ASGGIYEWT
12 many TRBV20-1 SARDERTANEQF
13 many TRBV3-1 ASSQDGGMGETQY
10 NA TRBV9 ASSVVGAEQF
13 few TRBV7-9 ASSLVTGSLYGYT
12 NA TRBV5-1 ASSLDPAGNTIY
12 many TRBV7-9 ATFGGLAKNIQY
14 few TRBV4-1 ASSHPESGPTDTQY
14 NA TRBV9 ASSVYDRSHTDTQY
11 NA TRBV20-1 SAILGAFTEAF
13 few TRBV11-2 ASSLDGREIDEQF
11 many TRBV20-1 SARDPNIDGYT
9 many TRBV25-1 ASKATGPAF
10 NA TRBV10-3 AISESRTEAF
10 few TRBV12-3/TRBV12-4 ASSSGVATQY
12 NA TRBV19 ASSIGSGADTQY
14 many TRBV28 ASSSGRRGLHQPQH
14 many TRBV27 ASSPVSGGRRDTQY
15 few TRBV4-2 ASSQEGAGDSYNEQF
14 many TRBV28 ASEGIVAGEVDTQY
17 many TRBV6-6 ASSYSHYGLGTNTDTQY
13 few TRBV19 ASSTYNLAKNIQY
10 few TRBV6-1 ASTPTFYEQY
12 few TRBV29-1 SVVNDRLQETQY
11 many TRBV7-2 ASSSRGGYGYT
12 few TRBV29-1 SVGWDRGRDTQY
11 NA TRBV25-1 VQRGTSIYEQY
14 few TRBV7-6 ASSSLDREANEKLF
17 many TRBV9 ASSVNRDRGDANTGELF
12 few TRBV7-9 ASSLLTGQSPLH
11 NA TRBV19 ATQEGRANVLT
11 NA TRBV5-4 ASARGVGTEAF
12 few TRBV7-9 ASSKHDSNQPQH
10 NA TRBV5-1 ASAALAGGMY
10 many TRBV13 ASSLDRNTQY
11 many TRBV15 ATSRATWDEQY
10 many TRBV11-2 ASRTGSLEQF
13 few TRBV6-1 ASSPGGWINEKLF
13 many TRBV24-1 ATPSVKTYSYEQY
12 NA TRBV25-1 ASSAPTSTDTQY
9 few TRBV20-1 SARDETGAF
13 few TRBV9 ASSQLGQGSNEQF
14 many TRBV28 ASSPYRGSGANVLT
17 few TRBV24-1 ATSVHRGAYIVGNEKLF
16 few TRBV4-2 ASSQRWYPGGFGNTIY
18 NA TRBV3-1 ASSQDQEIRAYLSTGELF
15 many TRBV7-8 ASSLSGLAGVGDTQY
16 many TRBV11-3 ASSPGGGSPWGSYEQY